This entry lists 25 T cell receptor beta chains sequenced from one sample in a study of T cell responses to AZD1222 COVID-19 vaccine. Some clones are missing from TCRdb's copy, which holds only in-frame ones; the method was immunoSEQ multiplex PCR. Of 100,000 or so clones in the sample, around 87% were seen once. This specimen consisted of peripheral blood, obtained on day 0 of AZD1222 vaccination. The receptors were sampled from an adult in good health.

This clone was recorded only once. The chain links TRBV11-2 to TRBJ2-3, with a tentative D call TRBD2 (7 bases). The CDR3 spans 18 residues. The germline gives CDR1 SGHAT, CDR2 FQNNGV. V lost 5 bases, J lost 1 base, and 22 bases lay in between. CDR3: CASSPWGGGGLGTDTQYF. CDR3 DNA sequence: TGTGCCAGCAGCCCCTGGGGGGGCGGGGGCCTCGGCACAGATACGCAGTATTTT.

V usage is TRBV6-4 and J usage is TRBJ1-1; TRBD1 might be the D (6 bases). Germline-derived CDR1 and CDR2 are MRHNA and SNTAGT. This CDR3 is 13 amino acids long. Deletions cut 5 bases from V and 4 bases from J, with 11 bases between. The CDR3 sequence is CASSTQGGTEAFF. CDR3 sequence (DNA): TGTGCCAGCAGTACACAGGGTGGCACTGAAGCTTTCTTT.

The V call is TRBV19, the J call TRBJ1-5; D is unclear. Trimming pared 3 bases from V and 7 bases from J, leaving 13 bases between. This CDR3 is 14 amino acids long. Germline CDR1 reads LNHDA; CDR2 reads SQIVND (reference sequence). CDR3 in amino acids: CASSIQHPSQPQHF. For the CDR3, the DNA is TGTGCCAGTAGTATCCAACACCCCAGCCAGCCCCAGCATTTT. The full variable domain, rest sourced from reference TRBV19 and TRBJ1-5, is DGGITQSPKYLFRKEGQNVTLSCEQNLNHDAMYWYRQDPGQGLRLIYYSQIVNDFQKGDIAEGYSVSREKKESFPLTVTSAQKNPTAFYLCASSIQHPSQPQHFGDGTRLSIL.

This clone occurred a few times. This chain uses TRBV18 with TRBJ1-2; D is perhaps TRBD1 (5 bases). Germline V CDR1 and CDR2: KGHSH, LQKENI. Trimming removed 6 bases from V and 8 bases from J, with 22 bases in between. The CDR3 is 15 residues long. The CDR3 nucleotides are TGTGCCAGCTCCCAAAACCCTACAGGAGACAGAGGCTACACCTTC. Its translation is CASSQNPTGDRGYTF.

The rearrangement joins TRBV5-1 to TRBJ1-2, with TRBD1 identical over 11 bases. Trimming took 3 bases from V and 2 from J; bases not matched to a gene: 3. From germline, CDR1 is SGHRS and CDR2 YFSETQ. This CDR3 region has 15 residues. As DNA, the CDR3 is TGCGCCAGCAGCTCGGGACAGGGGGGAAACTATGGCTACACCTTC. Translated, it gives CASSSGQGGNYGYTF.

This clone appeared a single time. The chain joins TRBV11-3 to TRBJ1-5; possible D gene TRBD1, 5 bases. This CDR3 spans 15 amino acids. From germline, CDR1 is SGHNT and CDR2 YENEEA. V lost 0 bases and J lost 4, with 10 bases in between. The CDR3 sequence is CASSLDREGNQPQHF. As DNA, the CDR3 is TGTGCCAGCAGCTTAGACAGGGAAGGGAATCAGCCCCAGCATTTT.

The V call is TRBV7-2, the J call TRBJ2-3; 10 positions match TRBD2. The trim removed 4 bases at V and 2 bases at J, leaving 6 bases unmatched. In germline, CDR1 is SGHTA, CDR2 FQGNSA. The CDR3 covers 16 residues. CDR3 sequence: CASSSYLAGDTDTQYF. CDR3 bases: TGTGCCAGCAGCTCGTATCTAGCGGGAGACACAGATACGCAGTATTTT.

The chain links TRBV11-2 to TRBJ1-3; D is possibly TRBD1 (5 bases). Trimming removed 0 bases from V and 0 bases from J, with 12 bases in between. CDR1 and CDR2 (germline): SGHAT, FQNNGV. CDR3 length: 17 residues. This CDR3 reads CASSLDRTGYSGNTIYF. As DNA, the CDR3 is TGTGCCAGCAGCTTAGATCGAACAGGTTACTCTGGAAACACCATATATTTT. Based on the CDR3 plus reference TRBV11-2 and TRBJ1-3, the full variable domain is EAGVAQSPRYKIIEKRQSVAFWCNPISGHATLYWYQQILGQGPKLLIQFQNNGVVDDSQLPKDRFSAERLKGVDSTLKIQPAKLEDSAVYLCASSLDRTGYSGNTIYFGEGSWLTVV.

V usage is TRBV7-9 and J usage is TRBJ1-6; D unresolved. Per the germline V gene, CDR1 is SEHNR and CDR2 is FQNEAQ (reference sequence). The CDR3 has 13 amino acids. V was trimmed by 5 bases and J by 10 bases, leaving 12 bases between them. The chain's CDR3 is CASSTFQESPLHF. In nucleotides, the CDR3 is TGTGCCAGCAGCACCTTCCAGGAATCACCCCTCCACTTT. Filled out from reference TRBV7-9 and TRBJ1-6, the complete variable domain reads DTGVSQNPRHKITKRGQNVTFRCDPISEHNRLYWYRQTLGQGPEFLTYFQNEAQLEKSRLLSDRFSAERPKGSFSTLEIQRTEQGDSAMYLCASSTFQESPLHFGNGTRLTVT.

This rearrangement joins TRBV6-6 to TRBJ1-5; 9 bases fit TRBD1. Germline CDR1 and CDR2: MNHNY and SVGAGI (reference sequence). There are 14 residues in the CDR3. V lost 6 bases and J lost 7; bases outside the gene matches: 7. The CDR3 bases are TGTGCCAGCAGCCGAACAGGGGGCGGACAGCCCCAGCATTTT. Translated: CASSRTGGGQPQHF.

The chain couples TRBV4-1 to TRBJ1-5, with D possibly TRBD1 on 5 matching bases. The CDR3 is 14 residues long. With 1 base removed from V and 7 bases from J, the gap between germline ends came to 11 bases. The germline CDR1 and CDR2 sequences are MGHRA and YSYEKL. The CDR3 nucleotides are TGCGCCAGCAGCCAAGGGGACGTAGGACAGCCCCAGCATTTT. This sequence encodes CASSQGDVGQPQHF.

This sequence joins TRBV7-2 and TRBJ1-5; D is unresolved. The germline V gene encodes CDR1 SGHTA and CDR2 FQGNSA. The CDR3 extends over 12 amino acids. The ends were cut back, 2 bases at V and 6 bases at J, with 5 bases in the middle. CDR3 nucleotides: TGTGCCAGCAGCTTATTTGGTCAGCCCCAGCATTTT. It specifies CASSLFGQPQHF.

The rearrangement joins TRBV7-2 to TRBJ2-7; D unresolved. This CDR3 contains 11 residues. CDR1 and CDR2 from the germline V gene are SGHTA and FQGNSA. Trimming pared 4 bases from V and 5 bases from J, leaving 6 bases between. CDR3 sequence (DNA): TGTGCCAGCAGCTACAAGAACGAGCAGTACTTC. Residues: CASSYKNEQYF.

This rearrangement joins TRBV11-2 to TRBJ1-1; D gene uncertain. Germline V gene sequence: CDR1 SGHAT, CDR2 FQNNGV. CDR3 length: 13 amino acids. The V gene lost 2 bases and the J gene lost 5 bases, with 9 bases spanning the gap. The CDR3 protein is CASSLIVSTEAFF. DNA of the CDR3: TGTGCCAGCAGCTTAATAGTCTCAACTGAAGCTTTCTTT.

This chain connects TRBV12-3 or TRBV12-4 to TRBJ1-1; D is unresolved. V was shortened by 3 bases and J by 1 base, with 6 bases between the two germline ends. The CDR3 consists of 13 residues. The CDR3 nucleotides read TGTGCCAGCAGTTTCCTCCGGAACACTGAAGCTTTCTTT. Translation gives CASSFLRNTEAFF.

The genes are TRBV7-3 and TRBJ2-5; D perhaps matches TRBD2 (5 bases). The germline V gene has CDR1 SGHTA and CDR2 FQGTGA. Trimming shortened V by 5 bases and J by 1 base, and 11 bases separated the two germline ends. CDR3 length equals 14 residues. The CDR3 DNA is TGTGCCAGCAGCCCGGGATCCCCCCAAGAGACCCAGTACTTC. Amino acid sequence: CASSPGSPQETQYF. Drawing the rest from reference TRBV7-3 and TRBJ2-5, the complete variable domain is GAGVSQTPSNKVTEKGKYVELRCDPISGHTALYWYRQSLGQGPEFLIYFQGTGAADDSGLPNDRFFAVRPEGSVSTLKIQRTERGDSAVYLCASSPGSPQETQYFGPGTRLLVL.

The chain couples TRBV4-3 to TRBJ1-2; 7 bases match TRBD1. This CDR3 has 15 amino acids. V dropped 5 bases and J dropped 4; count of bases not matched to a gene: 10. CDR1 and CDR2 (germline): LGHNA, YSLEER. CDR3 coding DNA: TGCGCCAGCAGCTCCCGACAGGGCGGTAGCTATGGCTACACCTTC. Translation: CASSSRQGGSYGYTF.

The chain uses TRBV11-2 and TRBJ2-7; 9 bases map to TRBD2. V dropped 6 bases and J dropped 6; count of bases not matched to a gene: 18. Germline assignment: CDR1 SGHAT and CDR2 FQNNGV. The CDR3 consists of 17 residues. The chain's CDR3 is CASSLGLAGPRAGEQYF. The CDR3 DNA follows: TGTGCCAGCAGTCTCGGGCTAGCGGGACCCCGAGCCGGCGAGCAGTACTTC.

The CDR3 sequence: CAIEGSNEDGYTF. The CDR3 nucleotides read TGTGCCATAGAGGGGAGTAACGAGGATGGCTACACCTTC. The chain is built from TRBV2 and TRBJ1-2, with TRBD1 as a possible D gene (5 bases). Per germline, CDR1 SNHLY and CDR2 FYNNEI. With 10 bases removed from V and 6 bases from J, the gap between germline ends came to 18 bases. This CDR3 is built from 13 residues.

The rearrangement joins TRBV7-9 to TRBJ1-1; D gene uncertain. CDR3 length: 12 amino acids. Germline-derived CDR1 and CDR2 are SEHNR and FQNEAQ (reference sequence). Trimming pared 5 bases from V and 5 bases from J, leaving 9 bases between. This chain's CDR3 is CASSLLGTEAFF. The CDR3 DNA sequence: TGTGCCAGCAGCCTCCTTGGTACTGAAGCTTTCTTT. The complete variable domain, with remaining parts taken from reference TRBV7-9 and TRBJ1-1, reads DTGVSQNPRHKITKRGQNVTFRCDPISEHNRLYWYRQTLGQGPEFLTYFQNEAQLEKSRLLSDRFSAERPKGSFSTLEIQRTEQGDSAMYLCASSLLGTEAFFGQGTRLTVV.

The chain carries TRBV7-9 and TRBJ2-3, with TRBD1 identical over 7 bases. Germline lookup yields CDR1 SEHNR and CDR2 FQNEAQ (reference sequence). The CDR3 sequence is 18 residues long. V lost 1 base to trimming and J lost 0 bases; unmatched junction nucleotides: 10. The CDR3 region is CASSLVGTAVVSTDTQYF. For the CDR3, the DNA is TGTGCCAGCAGCTTAGTGGGGACAGCCGTCGTAAGCACAGATACGCAGTATTTT.

CDR3 amino acids: CAWSSGQDSGGNQPQHF. CDR3 DNA: TGTGCCTGGAGCTCTGGTCAGGACAGCGGTGGGAATCAGCCCCAGCATTTT. This chain links TRBV30 with TRBJ1-5; tentative D call: TRBD1 (6 bases). Germline CDR1 reads GTSNPN; CDR2 reads SVGIG (reference sequence). This CDR3 is built from 17 residues. V lost 3 bases and J 4 bases, leaving 22 bases between the germline ends.

The CDR3 is CASALGGWGSPLHF. In DNA form, the CDR3 reads TGTGCCAGCGCTCTTGGGGGTTGGGGATCACCCCTCCACTTT. This chain connects TRBV11-2 to TRBJ1-6; D possibly corresponds to TRBD1 (5 bases). The germline V gene encodes CDR1 SGHAT and CDR2 FQNNGV. Trimming removed 8 bases at V and 10 bases at J, with 18 bases between. The CDR3 extends over 14 amino acids.

V gene TRBV27 combines with J gene TRBJ1-6, with a tentative D call TRBD1 (6 bases). The length of the CDR3 is 19 residues. Per germline, CDR1 MNHEY and CDR2 SMNVEV (reference sequence). Trimming shortened V by 2 bases and J by 7 bases, and 24 bases separated the two germline ends. The CDR3 DNA sequence: TGTGCCAGCAGTTTAAGAGGTCCAAACGGGGGCACTTTGAATTCACCCCTCCACTTT. Translated, it gives CASSLRGPNGGTLNSPLHF.

The chain has TRBV3-1 (or the pseudogene TRBV3-2) and TRBJ2-7, with D possibly being TRBD2 (6 bases). The CDR3 is 12 residues long. The germline V gene encodes CDR1 LGHDT and CDR2 YNNKEL (reference sequence). Trimming shortened V by 7 bases and J by 3 bases, and 10 bases separated the two germline ends. CDR3 sequence reads: CASTMRGYEQYF. CDR3 bases: TGTGCCAGCACCATGCGGGGCTACGAGCAGTACTTC.